This T cell receptor beta chain emerged from a study of CD8 T cells in Susac syndrome. The TEMRA cells underwent FACS enrichment, while the CD8+ and CD4+ T cells underwent negative isolation. Germline CDR1 GTSNPN, CDR2 SVGIG (reference sequence). V gave up 8 bases and J gave up 3 bases; unmatched junction bases: 5. The CDR3 contains 13 residues. Random hexamers were used to reverse transcribe the RNA input (roughly 0.5 to 1 ug). From the immunoSEQ multiplex PCR reads, TCRdb called clonotypes with MiXCR, one entry per CDR3 protein. The sample has about 140,000 distinct CDR3 sequences; approximately 95% are singletons.

The chain combines TRBV30 with TRBJ1-4; 8 nucleotides align to TRBD1. Input material: CD4+ T cells from PBMCs. This TCR derives from a human donor with Susac syndrome. The CDR3 sequence: CALQGASNEKLFF. CDR3 coding DNA: TGTGCCCTCCAGGGGGCGTCTAATGAAAAACTGTTTTTT. The full variable domain, with the rest looked up from reference TRBV30 and TRBJ1-4, is SQTIHQWPATLVQPVGSPLSLECTVEGTSNPNLYWYRQAAGRGLQLLFYSVGIGQISSEVPQNLSASRPQDRQFILSSKKLLLSDSGFYLCALQGASNEKLFFGSGTQLSVL.